A single T cell receptor beta chain is shown here with its context. The repertoire was sequenced with immunoSEQ multiplex PCR; TCRdb's copy has only in-frame clones and lacks some. The sample includes about 150,000 clones, 70% to 85% of them seen just once. This entry is derived from a study of blood T cell repertoires in COVID-19. The germline V gene encodes CDR1 SGHRS and CDR2 YFSETQ. This CDR3 comprises 15 residues. Trimming at V came to 0 bases and at J to 8 bases, leaving 7 bases not matched to a gene. This TCR derives from a woman aged 50 to 60 with acute or convalescent COVID-19. This chain uses TRBV5-1 with TRBJ1-2; TRBD1 matches 10 bases. The sequenced material came from peripheral blood. In nucleotides, the CDR3 is TGCGCCAGCAGCTTGGCGGGTGGGACAGGGGAAGGCTACACCTTC. Translating gives CASSLAGGTGEGYTF.